This T cell receptor beta chain originates from a study of cytomegalovirus exposure and HLA in healthy donors. Findings and limits, study-wide: Because they were indistinguishable, some V segments, including TRBV6-2 and TRBV6-3, were excluded.

Germline assignment: CDR1 SGHRS and CDR2 YFSETQ. The V end lost 1 base, the J end lost 5 bases, and 14 bases lay between the germline ends. CDR3 length equals 15 residues. This clone was seen just once. Its cognate antigen is unknown. The PCR contained 60 Vbeta and 13 Jbeta primers. Some clones are missing from TCRdb's copy, which holds only in-frame ones; the method was immunoSEQ multiplex PCR. The data show about 100,000 clones, around 80% seen once. This TCR was sampled from a woman aged 18-29 years in good health and CMV-seropositive. Sequenced input: PBMCs. The gene calls are TRBV5-1 and TRBJ2-3; D might be TRBD1 (7 bases). CDR3 amino acids: CASSLSGQGGDTQYF. The DNA for the CDR3 is TGCGCCAGCAGCTTGAGTGGGCAGGGGGGAGATACGCAGTATTTT.